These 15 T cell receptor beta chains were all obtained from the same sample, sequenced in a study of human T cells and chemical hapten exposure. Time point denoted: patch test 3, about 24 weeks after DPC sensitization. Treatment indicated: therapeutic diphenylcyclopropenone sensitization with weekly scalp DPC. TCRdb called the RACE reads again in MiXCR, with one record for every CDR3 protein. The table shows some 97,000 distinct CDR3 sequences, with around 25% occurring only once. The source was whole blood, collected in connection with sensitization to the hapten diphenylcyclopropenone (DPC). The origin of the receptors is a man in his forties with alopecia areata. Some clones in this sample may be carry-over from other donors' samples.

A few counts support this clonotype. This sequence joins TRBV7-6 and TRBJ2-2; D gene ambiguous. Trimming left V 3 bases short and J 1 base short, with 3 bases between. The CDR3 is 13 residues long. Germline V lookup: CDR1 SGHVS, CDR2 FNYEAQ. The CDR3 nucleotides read TGTGCCAGCAGCTTGAAGAACACCGGGGAGCTGTTTTTT. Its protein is CASSLKNTGELFF.

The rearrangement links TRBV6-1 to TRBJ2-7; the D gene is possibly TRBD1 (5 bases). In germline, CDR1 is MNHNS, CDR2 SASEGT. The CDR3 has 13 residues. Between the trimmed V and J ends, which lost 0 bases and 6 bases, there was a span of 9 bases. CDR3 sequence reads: CASSEASGFEQYF. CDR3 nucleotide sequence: TGTGCCAGCAGTGAAGCGTCAGGGTTCGAGCAGTACTTC.

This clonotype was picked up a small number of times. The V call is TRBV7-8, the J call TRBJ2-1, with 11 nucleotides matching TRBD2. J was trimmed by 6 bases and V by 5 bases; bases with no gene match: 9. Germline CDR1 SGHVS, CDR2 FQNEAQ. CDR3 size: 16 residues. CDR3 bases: TGTGCCAGCAGCCCCCAACTAGCGGGAGAGGGCAATGAGCAGTTCTTC. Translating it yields CASSPQLAGEGNEQFF.

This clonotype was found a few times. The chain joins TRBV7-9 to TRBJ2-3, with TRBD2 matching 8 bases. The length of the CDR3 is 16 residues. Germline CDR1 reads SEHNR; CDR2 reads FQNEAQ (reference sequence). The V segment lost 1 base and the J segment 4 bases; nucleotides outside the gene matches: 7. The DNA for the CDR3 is TGTGCCAGCAGCTTAGTAAGCGGGAGTCCCCCAGATACGCAGTATTTT. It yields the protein CASSLVSGSPPDTQYF.

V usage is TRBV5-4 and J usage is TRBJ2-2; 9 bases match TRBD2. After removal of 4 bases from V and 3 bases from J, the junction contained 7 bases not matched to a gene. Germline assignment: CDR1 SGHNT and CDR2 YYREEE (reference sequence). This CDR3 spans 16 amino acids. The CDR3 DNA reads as TGTGCCAGCAGCCTGATGACTAGCGGATACACCGGGGAGCTGTTTTTT. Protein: CASSLMTSGYTGELFF.

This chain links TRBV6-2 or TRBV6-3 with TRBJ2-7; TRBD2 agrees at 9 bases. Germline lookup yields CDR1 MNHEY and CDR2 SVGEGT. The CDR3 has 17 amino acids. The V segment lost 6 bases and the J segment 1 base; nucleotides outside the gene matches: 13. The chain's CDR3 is CASSPNPGTSSSYEQYF. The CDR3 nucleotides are TGTGCCAGCAGCCCCAATCCAGGGACTAGCTCGTCCTACGAGCAGTACTTC.

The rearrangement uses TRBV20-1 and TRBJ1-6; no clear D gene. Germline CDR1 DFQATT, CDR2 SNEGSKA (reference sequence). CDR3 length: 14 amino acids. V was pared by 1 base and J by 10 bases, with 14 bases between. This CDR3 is CSARGVTPESPLHF. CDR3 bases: TGCAGTGCTAGAGGAGTCACCCCGGAGTCACCCCTCCACTTT.

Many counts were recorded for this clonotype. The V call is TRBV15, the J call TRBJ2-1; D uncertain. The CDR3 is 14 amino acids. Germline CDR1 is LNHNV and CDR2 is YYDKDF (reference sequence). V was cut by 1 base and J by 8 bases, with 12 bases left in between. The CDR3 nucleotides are TGTGCCACCAGCAGAGGAGGTAGCAGCTATGAGCAGTTCTTC. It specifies CATSRGGSSYEQFF.

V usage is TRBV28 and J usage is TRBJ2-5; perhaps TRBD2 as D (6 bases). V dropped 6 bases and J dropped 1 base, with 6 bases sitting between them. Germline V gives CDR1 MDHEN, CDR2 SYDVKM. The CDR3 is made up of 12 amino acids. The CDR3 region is CASRTSQETQYF. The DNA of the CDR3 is TGTGCCAGCAGGACTAGCCAAGAGACCCAGTACTTC.

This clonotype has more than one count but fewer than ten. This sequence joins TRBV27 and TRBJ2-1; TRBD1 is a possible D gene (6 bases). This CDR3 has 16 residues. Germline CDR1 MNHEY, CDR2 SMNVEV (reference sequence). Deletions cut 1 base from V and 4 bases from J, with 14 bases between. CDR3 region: CASSLLTGAIYNEQFF. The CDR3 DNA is TGTGCCAGCAGTTTATTGACAGGAGCAATTTACAATGAGCAGTTCTTC.

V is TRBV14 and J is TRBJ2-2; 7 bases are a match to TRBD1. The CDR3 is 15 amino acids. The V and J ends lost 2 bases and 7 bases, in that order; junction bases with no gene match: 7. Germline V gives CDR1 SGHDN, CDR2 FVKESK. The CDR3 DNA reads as TGTGCCAGCAGCCAAACAACAGGGGTGCGCGGGGAGCTGTTTTTT. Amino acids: CASSQTTGVRGELFF.

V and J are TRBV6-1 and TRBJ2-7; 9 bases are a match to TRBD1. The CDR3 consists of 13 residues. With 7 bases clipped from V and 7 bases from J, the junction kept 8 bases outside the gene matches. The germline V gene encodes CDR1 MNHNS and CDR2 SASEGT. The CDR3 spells CASIPGQGGEQYF. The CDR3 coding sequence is TGTGCCAGCATACCGGGACAGGGTGGAGAGCAGTACTTC.

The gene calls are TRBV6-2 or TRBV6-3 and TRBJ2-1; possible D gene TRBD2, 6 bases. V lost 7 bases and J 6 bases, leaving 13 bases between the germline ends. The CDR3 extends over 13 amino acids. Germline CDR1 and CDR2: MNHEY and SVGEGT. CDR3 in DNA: TGTGCCAGCACGACCAGGGAGGCCAATGAGCAGTTCTTC. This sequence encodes CASTTREANEQFF.

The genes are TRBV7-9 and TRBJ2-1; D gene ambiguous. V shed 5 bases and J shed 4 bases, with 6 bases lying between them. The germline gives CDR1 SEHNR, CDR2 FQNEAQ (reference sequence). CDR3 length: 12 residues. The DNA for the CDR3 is TGTGCCAGCAGCCACGGGTACAATGAGCAGTTCTTC. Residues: CASSHGYNEQFF.

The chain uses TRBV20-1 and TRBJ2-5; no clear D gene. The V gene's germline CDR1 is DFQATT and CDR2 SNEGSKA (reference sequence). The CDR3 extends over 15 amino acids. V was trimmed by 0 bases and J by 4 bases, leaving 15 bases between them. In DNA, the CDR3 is TGCAGTGCTAGAGATGGAACGAGCATTAGAGAGACCCAGTACTTC. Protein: CSARDGTSIRETQYF.